A single sample gave rise to the 8 T cell receptor beta chains below, sequenced in a study of T cell clonality in common variable immunodeficiency. TCRdb keeps only in-frame clones here, not all; method: immunoSEQ multiplex PCR. The specimen has under 35,000 clones, none found just once. Source material: peripheral blood mononuclear cells. These receptors originate from a person aged 18 to 70 in good health.

This clone occurred many times. The CDR3 goes on 3 residues after the read ends, and that part is filled in from the germline J gene. This chain uses TRBV5-1 with TRBJ2-1; 13 bases map to TRBD2. V gave up 2 bases and J gave up 1 base; unmatched junction bases: 6. This CDR3 comprises 18 residues. Germline V gives CDR1 SGHRS, CDR2 YFSETQ. CDR3 region: CASSFTSGRATSYNEQFF. The part of the CDR3 DNA that was read is TGCGCCAGCAGCTTCACTAGCGGGAGGGCCACTTCCTACAATGAG.

The sequenced part of the CDR3 DNA is TGTGCCAGCAGCTTAGGGAGTAGCGGGGAATACGAG. It is translated as CASSLGSSGEYE. The CDR3 in full is CASSLGSSGEYEAFF. This sequence joins TRBV7-9 and TRBJ1-1; D not resolved. The read halts 3 residues ahead of the CDR3 end, with the missing end drawn from the germline J gene. Germline V gene data show CDR1 as SEHNR and CDR2 as FQNEAQ (reference sequence). This CDR3 region has 15 residues.

The table lists this clone with many counts. Read sequence stops 3 residues before the CDR3 end, and the germline J gene provides the missing end. The chain recombines TRBV6-2 or TRBV6-3 with TRBJ2-1; tentative D call: TRBD2 (6 bases). Germline CDR1 MNHEY, CDR2 SVGEGT. Trimming shortened V by 5 bases and J by 8 bases, and 16 bases separated the two germline ends. The CDR3 spans 14 residues. CDR3 region: CASSQRRGLYEQFF. The sequenced CDR3 bases are TGTGCCAGCAGTCAACGTCGGGGGTTGTATGAG.

In its sample, this clone was seen many times. The read finishes 3 residues shy of the CDR3 end, and the germline J gene is used to complete it. The chain has TRBV2 and TRBJ2-5; 13 bases line up with TRBD2. Germline-derived CDR1 and CDR2 are SNHLY and FYNNEI. This CDR3 region has 15 residues. V was clipped by 6 bases and J by 4 bases; unmatched bases: 5. The DNA read from the CDR3 is TGTGCCAGCAGGATACTAGCGGGAGGGGCAGAGACC. Amino acid sequence: CASRILAGGAET. The CDR3 in full is CASRILAGGAETQYF. The variable domain in full, with the rest retrieved from reference TRBV2 and TRBJ2-5, is EPEVTQTPSHQVTQMGQEVILRCVPISNHLYFYWYRQILGQKVEFLVSFYNNEISEKSEIFDDQFSVERPDGSNFTLKIRSTKLEDSAMYFCASRILAGGAETQYFGPGTRLLVL.

This clone was counted many times. The CDR3 goes on 3 residues after the read ends, and that part is filled in from the germline J gene. The chain joins TRBV18 to TRBJ2-1, with 7 bases identical to TRBD2. Germline CDR1 is KGHSH and CDR2 is LQKENI. CDR3 length: 16 residues. J was trimmed by 7 bases and V by 2 bases; bases with no gene match: 11. CDR3: CASSPGLWGGENEQFF. The part of the CDR3 DNA that was read is TGTGCCAGCTCACCAGGGCTCTGGGGGGGGGAAAATGAG.

This clone occurred many times. The CDR3 end is not reached by the read, which stops 3 residues before it; the germline J gene fills it in. V is TRBV5-1 and J is TRBJ2-2; possibly TRBD1 for D (5 bases). This CDR3 is built from 14 residues. The V and J ends lost 0 bases and 5 bases respectively, with 8 bases between them. Germline lookup yields CDR1 SGHRS and CDR2 YFSETQ. The sequenced part of the CDR3 DNA is TGCGCCAGCAGCTTGGGACAGCCTACCGGGGAG. Translating it yields CASSLGQPTGE. Given in full, the CDR3 is CASSLGQPTGELFF. Drawing the rest from reference TRBV5-1 and TRBJ2-2, the complete variable domain is KAGVTQTPRYLIKTRGQQVTLSCSPISGHRSVSWYQQTPGQGLQFLFEYFSETQRNKGNFPGRFSGRQFSNSRSEMNVSTLELGDSALYLCASSLGQPTGELFFGEGSRLTVL.

There are many counts of this clone. The read gets to within 3 residues of the CDR3 end, and the germline J gene fills in the rest. This chain links TRBV19 with TRBJ2-5, with 10 bases fitting TRBD1. The CDR3 spans 14 residues. Trimming took 9 bases from V and 5 from J; bases not matched to a gene: 9. Per germline, CDR1 LNHDA and CDR2 SQIVND (reference sequence). CDR3 DNA (partial): TGTGCCAGCCATTCCCCGGGACAGGGGGAGACC. Its translation: CASHSPGQGET. The whole CDR3 sequence reads CASHSPGQGETQYF.

This clone was detected ten times or more. The sequence runs out 3 residues before the end of the CDR3; the remainder is reconstructed from the germline J gene. The rearrangement uses TRBV7-6 and TRBJ2-5; TRBD2 aligns across 7 bases. In germline, CDR1 is SGHVS, CDR2 FNYEAQ. This CDR3 is 18 amino acids long. V gave up 1 base and J gave up 6 bases; unmatched junction bases: 17. CDR3 sequence: CASSLEAPGRGREKTQYF. CDR3 bases read: TGTGCCAGCAGCTTAGAGGCCCCGGGGCGGGGGAGGGAGAAGACC.